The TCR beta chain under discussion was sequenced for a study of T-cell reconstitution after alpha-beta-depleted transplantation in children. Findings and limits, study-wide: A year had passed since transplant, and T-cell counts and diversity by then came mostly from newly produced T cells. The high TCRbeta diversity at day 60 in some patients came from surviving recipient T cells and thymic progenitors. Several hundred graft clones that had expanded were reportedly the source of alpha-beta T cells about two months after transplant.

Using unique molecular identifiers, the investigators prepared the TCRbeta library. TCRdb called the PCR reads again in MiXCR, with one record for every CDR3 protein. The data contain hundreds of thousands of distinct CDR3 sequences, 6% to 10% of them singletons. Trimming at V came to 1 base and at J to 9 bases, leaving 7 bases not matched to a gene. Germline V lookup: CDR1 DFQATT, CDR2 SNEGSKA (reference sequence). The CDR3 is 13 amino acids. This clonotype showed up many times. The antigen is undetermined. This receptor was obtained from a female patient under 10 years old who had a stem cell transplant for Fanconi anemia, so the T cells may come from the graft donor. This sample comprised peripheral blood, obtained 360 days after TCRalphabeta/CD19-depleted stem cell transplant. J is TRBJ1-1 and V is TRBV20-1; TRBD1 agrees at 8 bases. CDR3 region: CSARGWQGAQAFF. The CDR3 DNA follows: TGCAGTGCTAGAGGGTGGCAGGGGGCTCAAGCTTTCTTT.